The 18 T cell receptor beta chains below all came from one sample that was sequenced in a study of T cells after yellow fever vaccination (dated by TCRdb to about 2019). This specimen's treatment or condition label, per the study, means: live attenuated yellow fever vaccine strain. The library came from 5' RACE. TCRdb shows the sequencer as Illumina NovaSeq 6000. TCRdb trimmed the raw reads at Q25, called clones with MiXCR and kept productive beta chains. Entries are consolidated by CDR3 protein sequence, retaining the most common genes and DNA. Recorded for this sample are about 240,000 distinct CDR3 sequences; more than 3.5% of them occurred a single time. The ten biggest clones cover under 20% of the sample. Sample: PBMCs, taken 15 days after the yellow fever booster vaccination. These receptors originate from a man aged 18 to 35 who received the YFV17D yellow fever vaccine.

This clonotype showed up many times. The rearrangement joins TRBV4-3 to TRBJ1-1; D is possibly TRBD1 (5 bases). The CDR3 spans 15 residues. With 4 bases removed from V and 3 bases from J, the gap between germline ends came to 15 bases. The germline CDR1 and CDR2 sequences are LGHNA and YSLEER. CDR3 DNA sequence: TGCGCCAGCAGCCCCGTTTTGGGGGGGGACACTGAAGCTTTCTTT. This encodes CASSPVLGGDTEAFF.

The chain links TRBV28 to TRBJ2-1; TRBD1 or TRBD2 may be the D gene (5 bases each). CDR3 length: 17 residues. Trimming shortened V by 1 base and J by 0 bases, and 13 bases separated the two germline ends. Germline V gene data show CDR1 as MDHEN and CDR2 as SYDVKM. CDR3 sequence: CASSLYGAWSSYNEQFF. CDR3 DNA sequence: TGTGCCAGCAGTTTATACGGGGCCTGGAGCTCCTACAATGAGCAGTTCTTC.

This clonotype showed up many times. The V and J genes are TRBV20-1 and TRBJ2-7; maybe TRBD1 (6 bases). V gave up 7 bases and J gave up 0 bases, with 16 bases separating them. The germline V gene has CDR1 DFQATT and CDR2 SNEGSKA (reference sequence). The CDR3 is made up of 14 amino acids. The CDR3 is CSGLRQACSYEQYV. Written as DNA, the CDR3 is TGCAGTGGCTTAAGACAGGCCTGCTCCTACGAGCAGTACGTC.

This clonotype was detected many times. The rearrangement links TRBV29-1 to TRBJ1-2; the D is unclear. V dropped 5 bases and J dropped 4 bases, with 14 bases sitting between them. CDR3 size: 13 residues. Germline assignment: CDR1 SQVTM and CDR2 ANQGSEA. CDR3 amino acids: CSVQLTEPYGYTF. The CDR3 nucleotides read TGCAGCGTTCAACTGACTGAACCCTATGGCTACACCTTC. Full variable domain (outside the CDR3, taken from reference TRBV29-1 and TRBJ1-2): SAVISQKPSRDICQRGTSLTIQCQVDSQVTMMFWYRQQPGQSLTLIATANQGSEATYESGFVIDKFPISRPNLTFSTLTVSNMSPEDSSIYLCSVQLTEPYGYTFGSGTRLTVV.

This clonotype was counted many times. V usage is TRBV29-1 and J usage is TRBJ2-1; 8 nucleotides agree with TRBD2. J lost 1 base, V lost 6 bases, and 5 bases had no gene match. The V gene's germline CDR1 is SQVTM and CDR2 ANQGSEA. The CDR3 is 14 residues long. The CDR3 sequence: CSVATSESYNEQFF. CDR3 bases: TGCAGCGTCGCGACTAGCGAGTCCTACAATGAGCAGTTCTTC.

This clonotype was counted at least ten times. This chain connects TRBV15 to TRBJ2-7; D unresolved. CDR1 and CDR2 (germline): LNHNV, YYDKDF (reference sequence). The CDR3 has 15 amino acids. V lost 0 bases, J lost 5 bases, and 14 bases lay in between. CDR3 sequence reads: CATSREYGDRDEQYF. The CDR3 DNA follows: TGTGCCACCAGCAGAGAGTATGGGGATCGGGACGAGCAGTACTTC.

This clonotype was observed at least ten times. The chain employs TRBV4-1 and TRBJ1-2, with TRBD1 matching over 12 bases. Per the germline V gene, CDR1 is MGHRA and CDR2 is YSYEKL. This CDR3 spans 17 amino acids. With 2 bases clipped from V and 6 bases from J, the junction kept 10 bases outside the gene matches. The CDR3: CASSQPGQGALWDGYTF. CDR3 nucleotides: TGCGCCAGCAGCCAACCGGGACAGGGGGCGTTGTGGGATGGCTACACCTTC.

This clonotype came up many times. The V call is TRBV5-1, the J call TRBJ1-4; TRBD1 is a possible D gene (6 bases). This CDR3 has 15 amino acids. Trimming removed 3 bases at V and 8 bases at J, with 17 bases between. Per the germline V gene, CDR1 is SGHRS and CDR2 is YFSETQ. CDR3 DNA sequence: TGCGCCAGCAGCTGGGGGCCCGGATCTTACGAAAAACTGTTTTTT. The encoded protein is CASSWGPGSYEKLFF. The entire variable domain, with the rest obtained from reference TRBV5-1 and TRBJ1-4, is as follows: KAGVTQTPRYLIKTRGQQVTLSCSPISGHRSVSWYQQTPGQGLQFLFEYFSETQRNKGNFPGRFSGRQFSNSRSEMNVSTLELGDSALYLCASSWGPGSYEKLFFGSGTQLSVL.

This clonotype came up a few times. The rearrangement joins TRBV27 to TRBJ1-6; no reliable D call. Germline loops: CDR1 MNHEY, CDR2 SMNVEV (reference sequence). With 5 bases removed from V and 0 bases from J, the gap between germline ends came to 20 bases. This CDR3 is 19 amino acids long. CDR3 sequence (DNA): TGTGCCAGCAGTCCACTACTCGGACCAGGAAGCTCCTATAATTCACCCCTCCACTTT. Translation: CASSPLLGPGSSYNSPLHF.

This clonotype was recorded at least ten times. The CDR3: CASSQDRAGGVEQYV. The CDR3 coding sequence is TGCGCCAGCAGCCAAGATAGGGCAGGGGGCGTAGAGCAGTACGTC. This sequence joins TRBV4-1 and TRBJ2-7; 8 bases line up with TRBD1. V dropped 0 bases and J dropped 7; count of bases not matched to a gene: 8. Germline CDR1 reads MGHRA; CDR2 reads YSYEKL. The CDR3 loop spans 15 amino acids.

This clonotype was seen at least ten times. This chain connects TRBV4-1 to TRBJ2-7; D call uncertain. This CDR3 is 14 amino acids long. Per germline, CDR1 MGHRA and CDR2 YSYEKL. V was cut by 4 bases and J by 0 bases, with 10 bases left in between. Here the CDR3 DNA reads TGCGCCAGCAGCCCCCAAGTCCCCTCCTACGAGCAGTACTTC. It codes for CASSPQVPSYEQYF.

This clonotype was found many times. The CDR3 bases are TGTGCCAGCACCTGGGGGTGGAGTCCGGTCGAGCAGTACGTC. Its translation: CASTWGWSPVEQYV. V is TRBV5-5 and J is TRBJ2-7, with D perhaps matching TRBD1 or TRBD2 (5 bases each). This CDR3 spans 14 amino acids. V lost 6 bases and J lost 6, with 19 bases in between. Germline CDR1 and CDR2: SGHKS and YYEKEE (reference sequence).

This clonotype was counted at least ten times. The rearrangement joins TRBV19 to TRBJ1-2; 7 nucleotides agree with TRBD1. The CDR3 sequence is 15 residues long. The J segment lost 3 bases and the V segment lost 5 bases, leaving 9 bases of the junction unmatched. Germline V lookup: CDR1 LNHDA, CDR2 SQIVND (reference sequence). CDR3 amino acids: CASSPGTATDYGYTF. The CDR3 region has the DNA TGTGCCAGTAGTCCGGGGACAGCGACGGACTATGGCTACACCTTC. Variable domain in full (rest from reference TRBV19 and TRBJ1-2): DGGITQSPKYLFRKEGQNVTLSCEQNLNHDAMYWYRQDPGQGLRLIYYSQIVNDFQKGDIAEGYSVSREKKESFPLTVTSAQKNPTAFYLCASSPGTATDYGYTFGSGTRLTVV.

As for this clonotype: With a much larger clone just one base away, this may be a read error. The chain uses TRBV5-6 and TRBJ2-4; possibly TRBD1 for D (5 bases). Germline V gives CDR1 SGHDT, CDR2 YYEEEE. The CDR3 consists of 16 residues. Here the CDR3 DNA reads TGTGCCAGCAGTCCGGGCCCGGAAGGGGCCAAAAACAGTCAGTACTTC. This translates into CASSPGPEGAKNSQYF.

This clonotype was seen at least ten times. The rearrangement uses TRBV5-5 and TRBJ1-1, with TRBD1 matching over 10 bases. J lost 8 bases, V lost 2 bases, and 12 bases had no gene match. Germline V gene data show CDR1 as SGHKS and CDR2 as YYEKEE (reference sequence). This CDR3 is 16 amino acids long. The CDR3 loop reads CASSFTTGGKVLEAFF. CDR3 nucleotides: TGTGCCAGCAGCTTCACGACAGGGGGCAAGGTCCTCGAAGCTTTCTTT.

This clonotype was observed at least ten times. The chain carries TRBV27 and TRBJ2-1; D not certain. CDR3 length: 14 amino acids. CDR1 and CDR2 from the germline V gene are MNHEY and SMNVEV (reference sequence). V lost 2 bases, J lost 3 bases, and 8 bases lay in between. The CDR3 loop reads CASSLAPGYNEQFF. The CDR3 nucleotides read TGTGCCAGCAGTTTAGCACCAGGCTACAATGAGCAGTTCTTC.

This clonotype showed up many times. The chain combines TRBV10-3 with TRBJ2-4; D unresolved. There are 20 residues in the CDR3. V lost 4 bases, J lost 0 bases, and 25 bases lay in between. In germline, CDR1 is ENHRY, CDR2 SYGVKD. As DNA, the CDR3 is TGTGCCATCAGTGGGGATTCGGGCCACCAGAAGAGCCAAGCCAAAAACATTCAGTACTTC. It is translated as CAISGDSGHQKSQAKNIQYF.

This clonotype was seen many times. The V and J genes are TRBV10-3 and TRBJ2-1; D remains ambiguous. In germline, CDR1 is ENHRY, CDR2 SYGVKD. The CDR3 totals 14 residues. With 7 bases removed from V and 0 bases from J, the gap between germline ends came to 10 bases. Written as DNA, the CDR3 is TGTGCCATCATGGAACACCTCTCCTACAATGAGCAGTTCTTC. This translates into CAIMEHLSYNEQFF.